This T cell receptor (beta chain) was observed in a study of shared clonotypes between healthy human individuals. Findings and caveats of the study: Clonotypes shared by all four donors outscored non-shared clonotypes in generation probability.

Generated by immunoSEQ multiplex PCR, the TCRdb table keeps only in-frame clones and is missing some. The sample lists under 850,000 clones; approximately 72% were seen once. Researchers partitioned CD4+ cells into CD45RA+ naive and CD45RA-negative memory subsets. Comments on this clone: The antigen is not known.

The germline V gene has CDR1 SNHLY and CDR2 FYNNEI. V dropped 3 bases and J dropped 12 bases, with 15 bases sitting between them. The CDR3 contains 12 residues. This receptor was taken from a woman aged 30 to 39 in good health. Sequencing input: memory CD4+ T cells sorted from blood. The subset is: CD45RA-negative fraction. The V gene is TRBV2, the J gene TRBJ2-7; weak D call: TRBD1 (6 bases). In DNA, the CDR3 is TGTGCCAGCAGTGATTATTACAGGGTCTTGTACTTC. Translation: CASSDYYRVLYF.